This TCR beta chain stems from a study of persistence of HIV-infected CD4 T cells. Germline loops: CDR1 SGHRS, CDR2 YFSETQ. This CDR3 comprises 17 residues. The ends lost 1 base at V and 4 bases at J; junction bases unmatched: 14. The stimulus was lysate of CMV-infected fibroblasts, about 10 ug/mL. CD4+ T cells upregulating both CD40 ligand and CD69 were sorted as responding cells. PBMCs were depleted of CD8+ T cells before stimulation. Sequencing used immunoSEQ version 4 in survey mode. The protocol was immunoSEQ multiplex PCR, while the TCRdb copy is restricted to in-frame clones and leaves out a portion. The sample includes approximately 19,000 clones, roughly 61% of them seen just once. This clone was counted between two and nine times. Its antigen remains unidentified.

The starting material was CD4+ T cells sorted from PBMCs after roughly 17-hour stimulation, obtained from a patient who received antiretroviral therapy. The genes are TRBV5-1 and TRBJ2-7, with TRBD1 matching over 7 bases. This clonotype was obtained from an adult woman with HIV who was CMV-seropositive. The CDR3 nucleotides read TGCGCCAGCAGCTTGAGGACAGGATCTTTTCTCCGGTACGAGCAGTACTTC. It is translated as CASSLRTGSFLRYEQYF.